These 28 T cell receptor beta chains were sequenced from one sample in a study of blood T cell repertoires in COVID-19. The method was immunoSEQ multiplex PCR; TCRdb's version includes in-frame clones alone and lacks a portion of them. The repertoire holds about 170,000 clones, with 70% to 80% as singletons. Specimen: PBMCs or T cells enriched from blood (not recorded which). Every receptor here comes from a woman in her 70s in a cohort exposed to, infected with or recovered from COVID-19 (not recorded which).

A single count supports this clone. Additional DNA sequences in this sample encode the identical CDR3. The chain has TRBV7-9 and TRBJ1-4; TRBD1 matches 7 bases. V trimming: 1 base; J trimming: 8 bases; junction bases outside the gene matches: 4. This CDR3 region has 14 residues. CDR1 is SEHNR, CDR2 FQNEAQ, per germline (reference sequence). The CDR3 DNA reads as TGTGCCAGCAGCTTAGGACAGGGAGGAGAAAAACTGTTTTTT. As protein: CASSLGQGGEKLFF.

The chain links TRBV28 to TRBJ2-7; the D gene is possibly TRBD2 (5 bases). CDR1 is MDHEN, CDR2 SYDVKM, per germline. V was pared by 1 base and J by 5 bases, with 12 bases between. There are 14 residues in the CDR3. CDR3 residues: CASSLSGMVDEQYF. In DNA, the CDR3 is TGTGCCAGCAGTTTATCCGGGATGGTCGACGAGCAGTACTTC.

This sequence joins TRBV4-2 and TRBJ1-4; 7 bases are a match to TRBD1. Germline V gene lookup returns CDR1 LGHNA and CDR2 YNFKEQ. The V segment lost 4 bases and the J segment 5 bases; nucleotides outside the gene matches: 7. The CDR3 spans 15 residues. The chain's CDR3 is CASSLRGQSNEKLFF. The CDR3 DNA reads TGTGCCAGCAGCCTACGGGGACAGTCGAATGAAAAACTGTTTTTT.

The chain carries TRBV10-3 and TRBJ2-1; the match to TRBD2 covers 15 bases. With V trimmed by 10 bases and J by 0 bases, 7 bases remained unmatched. This CDR3 is 17 amino acids long. Germline-derived CDR1 and CDR2 are ENHRY and SYGVKD. CDR3 coding DNA: TGTGCCACCATGGGACTAGCGGGAGGAAGCTCCTACAATGAGCAGTTCTTC. Translating gives CATMGLAGGSSYNEQFF.

This chain joins TRBV15 and TRBJ2-5; maybe TRBD1 (6 bases). In germline, CDR1 is LNHNV, CDR2 YYDKDF (reference sequence). The CDR3 is 13 residues long. V dropped 5 bases and J dropped 4 bases, with 11 bases sitting between them. The CDR3: CATSPHRVETQYF. The CDR3 DNA follows: TGTGCCACCAGCCCTCACAGGGTAGAGACCCAGTACTTC. The variable domain in full, completed from reference TRBV15 and TRBJ2-5, reads DAMVIQNPRYQVTQFGKPVTLSCSQTLNHNVMYWYQQKSSQAPKLLFHYYDKDFNNEADTPDNFQSRRPNTSFCFLDIRSPGLGDTAMYLCATSPHRVETQYFGPGTRLLVL.

The gene calls are TRBV4-3 and TRBJ2-3; 13 bases are a match to TRBD2. CDR1 and CDR2 from the germline V gene are LGHNA and YSLEER. V was clipped by 1 base and J by 5 bases; unmatched bases: 9. The CDR3 extends over 18 amino acids. The CDR3 DNA reads TGCGCCAGCAGCCAAGGCAGCGGACTAGCGGGAGTGGGAGATACGCAGTATTTT. Its protein product is CASSQGSGLAGVGDTQYF.

This chain joins TRBV5-1 and TRBJ2-3; tentatively, D is TRBD2 (5 bases). Trimming cost V 4 bases and J 0 bases, with 9 bases left between them. The CDR3 consists of 14 residues. Germline CDR1 SGHRS, CDR2 YFSETQ. DNA for the CDR3: TGCGCCAGCAGCCACGGGGTTAGCACAGATACGCAGTATTTT. It specifies CASSHGVSTDTQYF.

This chain joins TRBV10-3 and TRBJ2-7, with D perhaps matching TRBD2 (6 bases). Germline CDR1 reads ENHRY; CDR2 reads SYGVKD. This CDR3 has 13 residues. V was shortened by 4 bases and J by 2 bases, with 9 bases between the two germline ends. CDR3: CAISVGGTYEQYF. Written as DNA, the CDR3 is TGTGCCATCAGTGTCGGGGGAACCTACGAGCAGTACTTC.

This chain links TRBV12-3 or TRBV12-4 with TRBJ1-1; the D is unclear. The CDR3 contains 12 residues. V was clipped by 3 bases and J by 6 bases, with 8 bases between them. The CDR3 nucleotides read TGTGCCAGCAGTTTTGTCAGTCCTGAAGCTTTCTTT. This gives the protein CASSFVSPEAFF.

This clone was detected only once. This chain links TRBV11-1 with TRBJ2-1; 8 bases match TRBD2. With V trimmed by 6 bases and J by 4 bases, 5 bases remained unmatched. Looked up from germline, CDR1 is SGHAT and CDR2 is FQDESV (reference sequence). The CDR3 runs to 14 residues. The CDR3 sequence: CASSASGPYNEQFF. The CDR3 DNA follows: TGTGCCAGCAGTGCTAGCGGGCCTTACAATGAGCAGTTCTTC. Full variable domain (remainder filled in from reference TRBV11-1 and TRBJ2-1): EAEVAQSPRYKITEKSQAVAFWCDPISGHATLYWYRQILGQGPELLVQFQDESVVDDSQLPKDRFSAERLKGVDSTLKIQPAELGDSAMYLCASSASGPYNEQFFGPGTRLTVL.

CDR3 DNA: TGTGCCAGCTCACCAAAAACAAGTCTGACAGCAACTGGAAACACCATATATTTT. Protein product: CASSPKTSLTATGNTIYF. The J gene is TRBJ1-3, the V gene TRBV18; the D gene is possibly TRBD1 (5 bases). V gave up 2 bases and J gave up 2 bases, with 19 bases separating them. The CDR3 runs to 18 residues. Germline V gives CDR1 KGHSH, CDR2 LQKENI.

This clone was observed at least ten times. This sequence joins TRBV5-4 and TRBJ2-7; 7 nucleotides align to TRBD2. V lost 3 bases to trimming and J lost 2 bases; unmatched junction nucleotides: 8. The CDR3 sequence is 15 residues long. Germline CDR1 SGHNT, CDR2 YYREEE (reference sequence). CDR3 sequence: CASSSGSGMTYEQYF. In DNA form, the CDR3 reads TGTGCCAGCAGCTCGGGAAGCGGGATGACCTACGAGCAGTACTTC. The full variable domain, with the rest looked up from reference TRBV5-4 and TRBJ2-7, is ETGVTQSPTHLIKTRGQQVTLRCSSQSGHNTVSWYQQALGQGPQFIFQYYREEENGRGNFPPRFSGLQFPNYSSELNVNALELDDSALYLCASSSGSGMTYEQYFGPGTRLTVT.

The CDR3 sequence is CASTRTGELFF. The CDR3 DNA reads as TGTGCCAGCACCAGGACCGGGGAGCTGTTTTTT. The rearrangement uses TRBV12-3 or TRBV12-4 and TRBJ2-2; D ambiguous. V was clipped by 7 bases and J by 5 bases, with 5 bases between them. The CDR3 has 11 amino acids.

The V and J genes are TRBV5-5 and TRBJ1-4; D perhaps matches TRBD1 (6 bases). The V end was cut by 4 bases, the J end by 3 bases, with 16 bases between. The germline CDR1 and CDR2 sequences are SGHKS and YYEKEE (reference sequence). This CDR3 comprises 16 residues. The CDR3 nucleotides are TGTGCCAGCAGCCCCTCCGTCAGGGGCGCTAATGAAAAACTGTTTTTT. Translating gives CASSPSVRGANEKLFF.

The rearrangement joins TRBV4-1 to TRBJ2-7; the match to TRBD2 covers 8 bases. This CDR3 spans 15 amino acids. The V and J ends lost 4 bases and 0 bases, in that order; junction bases with no gene match: 5. Germline V gives CDR1 MGHRA, CDR2 YSYEKL. The CDR3 nucleotides read TGCGCCAGCAGCCCACAGGCGGGGGGCTCCTACGAGCAGTACTTC. It translates to CASSPQAGGSYEQYF.

The J gene is TRBJ1-4, the V gene TRBV5-1, with TRBD1 as a possible D gene (6 bases). V lost 1 base to trimming and J lost 6 bases, with 10 bases between them. This CDR3 comprises 14 residues. Germline V gives CDR1 SGHRS, CDR2 YFSETQ. The CDR3 spells CASSLQGLDEKLFF. Written as DNA, the CDR3 is TGCGCCAGCAGCTTGCAGGGGCTTGATGAAAAACTGTTTTTT.

The chain has TRBV7-3 and TRBJ2-2, with 9 bases identical to TRBD2. V lost 6 bases to trimming and J lost 6 bases; unmatched junction nucleotides: 5. The germline CDR1 and CDR2 sequences are SGHTA and FQGTGA. CDR3 size: 14 residues. DNA for the CDR3: TGTGCCAGCAGTGGTAGCGGGAGCGCCGGGGAGCTGTTTTTT. Its protein is CASSGSGSAGELFF.

This clone was counted between two and nine times. Written as DNA, the CDR3 is TGTGCCAGCAGCGCTTCCCTAGGGACACCCCTCACCGGGGAGCTGTTTTTT. The encoded protein is CASSASLGTPLTGELFF. J is TRBJ2-2 and V is TRBV9; TRBD1 is a possible D gene (6 bases). The V and J ends lost 3 bases and 4 bases respectively, with 19 bases between them. Germline V gene sequence: CDR1 SGDLS, CDR2 YYNGEE. The CDR3 is 17 amino acids.

This chain connects TRBV27 to TRBJ2-7, with TRBD2 as a possible D gene (6 bases). This CDR3 has 16 residues. Germline V gene sequence: CDR1 MNHEY, CDR2 SMNVEV (reference sequence). V was cut by 2 bases and J by 2 bases, with 16 bases left in between. Here the CDR3 DNA reads TGTGCCAGCAGTTTAATGGCCCCTCGGGAGACCTACGAGCAGTACTTC. It translates to CASSLMAPRETYEQYF.

This clone was recorded many times. The CDR3 here is CASSPRLRATNEKLFF. The CDR3 region has the DNA TGCGCCAGCAGCCCTCGGTTGAGGGCAACTAATGAAAAACTGTTTTTT. The chain is built from TRBV4-1 and TRBJ1-4; D unresolved. V was pared by 4 bases and J by 0 bases, with 12 bases between. The CDR3 is 16 amino acids. Looked up from germline, CDR1 is MGHRA and CDR2 is YSYEKL.

V is TRBV6-1 and J is TRBJ2-1, with D possibly TRBD1 on 5 matching bases. The V gene lost 2 bases and the J gene lost 3 bases, with 8 bases spanning the gap. This CDR3 has 14 amino acids. The germline V gene has CDR1 MNHNS and CDR2 SASEGT. CDR3 sequence (DNA): TGTGCCAGCAGTGAATGGGGCCTCTACAATGAGCAGTTCTTC. It encodes CASSEWGLYNEQFF.

This chain links TRBV3-1 (or the pseudogene TRBV3-2) with TRBJ2-2, with D possibly TRBD1 on 6 matching bases. Germline V gene sequence: CDR1 LGHDT, CDR2 YNNKEL (reference sequence). Between the trimmed V and J ends, which lost 0 bases and 6 bases, there was a span of 23 bases. The CDR3 is 19 amino acids. The CDR3 bases are TGTGCCAGCAGCCAAGATCGGCAGGGGCCTTCAGCCAGTGCCGGGGAGCTGTTTTTT. Protein: CASSQDRQGPSASAGELFF.

This chain connects TRBV10-3 to TRBJ2-2, with 10 positions matching TRBD1. The CDR3 has 16 amino acids. The J segment lost 5 bases and the V segment lost 6 bases, leaving 9 bases of the junction unmatched. Germline CDR1 reads ENHRY; CDR2 reads SYGVKD. DNA for the CDR3: TGTGCCATCAGGAACTCTAGACAGGGGGCGACCGGGGAGCTGTTTTTT. Protein product: CAIRNSRQGATGELFF.

The chain links TRBV28 to TRBJ1-4, with D possibly matching TRBD1 (6 bases). There are 16 residues in the CDR3. V was clipped by 0 bases and J by 7 bases, with 15 bases between them. Per the germline V gene, CDR1 is MDHEN and CDR2 is SYDVKM. CDR3 coding DNA: TGTGCCAGCAGTTTATGGGCAGGGGAAAATTCTGAAAAACTGTTTTTT. This translates into CASSLWAGENSEKLFF.

The V gene is TRBV11-2, the J gene TRBJ1-4, with D possibly being TRBD1 (5 bases). V was shortened by 6 bases and J by 5 bases, with 19 bases between the two germline ends. Germline lookup yields CDR1 SGHAT and CDR2 FQNNGV. This CDR3 region has 16 residues. The CDR3: CASRRGAGGKNEKLFF. The CDR3 coding sequence is TGTGCCAGCAGGCGCGGGGCGGGGGGGAAAAATGAAAAACTGTTTTTT.

As for this clone: An end of the junction differs from the germline gene, which may be a read error. This chain uses TRBV7-7 with TRBJ2-5; D is unclear. Germline assignment: CDR1 SSHAT and CDR2 FNYEAQ (reference sequence). CDR3 size: 14 residues. CDR3 residues: CASSLGTNQETQYF. The CDR3 coding sequence is TGTGCTAGCAGCTTAGGAACAAACCAAGAGACCCAGTACTTC.

This clone has a count of ten or more. The chain carries TRBV30 and TRBJ1-3; D unresolved. The CDR3 length is 12 residues. Germline CDR1 reads GTSNPN; CDR2 reads SVGIG (reference sequence). Trimming removed 1 base at V and 2 bases at J, with 3 bases between. CDR3 DNA: TGTGCCTGGAGTGCCACTGGAAACACCATATATTTT. Amino acid sequence: CAWSATGNTIYF.

The V gene is TRBV9, the J gene TRBJ1-1; perhaps TRBD1 as D (5 bases). Germline CDR1 reads SGDLS; CDR2 reads YYNGEE. The CDR3 contains 14 residues. The V and J ends lost 0 bases and 2 bases respectively, with 8 bases between them. CDR3 region: CASSVGQLNTEAFF. DNA of the CDR3: TGTGCCAGCAGCGTAGGACAGCTCAACACTGAAGCTTTCTTT.